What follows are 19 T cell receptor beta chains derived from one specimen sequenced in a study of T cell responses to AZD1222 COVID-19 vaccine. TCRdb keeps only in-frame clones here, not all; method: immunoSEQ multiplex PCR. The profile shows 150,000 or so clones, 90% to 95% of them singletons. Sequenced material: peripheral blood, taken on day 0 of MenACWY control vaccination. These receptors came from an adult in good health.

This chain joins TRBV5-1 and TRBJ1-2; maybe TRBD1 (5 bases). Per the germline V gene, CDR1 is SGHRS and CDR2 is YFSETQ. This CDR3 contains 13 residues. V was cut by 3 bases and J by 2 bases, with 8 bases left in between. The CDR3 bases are TGCGCCAGCAGCTGGGACCCAAACTATGGCTACACCTTC. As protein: CASSWDPNYGYTF.

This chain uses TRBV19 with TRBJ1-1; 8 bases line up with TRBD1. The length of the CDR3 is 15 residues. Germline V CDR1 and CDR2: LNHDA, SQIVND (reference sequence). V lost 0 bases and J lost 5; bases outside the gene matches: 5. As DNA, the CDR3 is TGTGCCAGTAGTATAGATCCAGGGGGCTATACTGAAGCTTTCTTT. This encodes CASSIDPGGYTEAFF.

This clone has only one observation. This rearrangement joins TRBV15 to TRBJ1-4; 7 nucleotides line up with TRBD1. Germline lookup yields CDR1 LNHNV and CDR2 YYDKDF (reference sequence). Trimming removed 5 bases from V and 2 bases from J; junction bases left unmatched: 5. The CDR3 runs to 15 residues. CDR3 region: CATSRGGTTNEKLFF. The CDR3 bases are TGTGCCACCAGCCGAGGGGGCACGACTAATGAAAAACTGTTTTTT.

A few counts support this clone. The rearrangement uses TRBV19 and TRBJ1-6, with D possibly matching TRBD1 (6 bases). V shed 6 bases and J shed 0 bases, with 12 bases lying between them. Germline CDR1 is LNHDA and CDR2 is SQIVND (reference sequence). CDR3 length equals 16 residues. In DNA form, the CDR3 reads TGTGCCAGTAGAAGACAGGTTACCTCCTATAATTCACCCCTCCACTTT. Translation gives CASRRQVTSYNSPLHF.

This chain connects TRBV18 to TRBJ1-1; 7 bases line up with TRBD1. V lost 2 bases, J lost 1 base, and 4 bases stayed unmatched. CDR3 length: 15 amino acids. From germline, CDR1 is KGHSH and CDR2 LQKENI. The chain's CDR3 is CASSPGTVANTEAFF. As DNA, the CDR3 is TGTGCCAGCTCACCAGGGACAGTAGCGAACACTGAAGCTTTCTTT.

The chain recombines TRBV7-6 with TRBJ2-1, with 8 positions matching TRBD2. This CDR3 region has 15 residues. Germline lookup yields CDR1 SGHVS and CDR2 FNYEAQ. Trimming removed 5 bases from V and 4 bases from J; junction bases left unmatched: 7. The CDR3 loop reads CASSPRGTRYNEQFF. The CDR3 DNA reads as TGTGCCAGCAGCCCCCGCGGGACTAGGTACAATGAGCAGTTCTTC.

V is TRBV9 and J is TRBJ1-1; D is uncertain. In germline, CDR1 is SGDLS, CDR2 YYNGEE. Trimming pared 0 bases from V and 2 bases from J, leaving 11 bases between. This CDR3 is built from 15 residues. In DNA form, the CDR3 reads TGTGCCAGCAGCGTAGAGTCAGTCCCAAACACTGAAGCTTTCTTT. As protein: CASSVESVPNTEAFF. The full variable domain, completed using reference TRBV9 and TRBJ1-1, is DSGVTQTPKHLITATGQRVTLRCSPRSGDLSVYWYQQSLDQGLQFLIQYYNGEERAKGNILERFSAQQFPDLHSELNLSSLELGDSALYFCASSVESVPNTEAFFGQGTRLTVV.

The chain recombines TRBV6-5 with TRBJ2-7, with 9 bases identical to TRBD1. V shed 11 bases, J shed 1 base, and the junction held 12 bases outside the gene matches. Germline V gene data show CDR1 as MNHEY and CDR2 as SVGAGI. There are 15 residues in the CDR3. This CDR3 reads CASKGGQGQSYEQYF. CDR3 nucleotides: TGTGCCTCTAAGGGGGGACAGGGCCAATCCTACGAGCAGTACTTC.

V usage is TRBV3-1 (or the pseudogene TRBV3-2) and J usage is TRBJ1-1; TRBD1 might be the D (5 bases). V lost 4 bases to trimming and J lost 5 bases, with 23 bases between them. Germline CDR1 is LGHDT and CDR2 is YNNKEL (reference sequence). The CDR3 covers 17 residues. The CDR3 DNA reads TGTGCCAGCAGCCCCCTCCCAGCAGGGCGGTTGGGGACTGAAGCTTTCTTT. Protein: CASSPLPAGRLGTEAFF.

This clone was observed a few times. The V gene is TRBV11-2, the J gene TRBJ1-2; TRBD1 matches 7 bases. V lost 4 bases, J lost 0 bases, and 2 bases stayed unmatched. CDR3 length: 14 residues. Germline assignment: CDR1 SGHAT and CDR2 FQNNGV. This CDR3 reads CASSYTGANYGYTF. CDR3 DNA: TGTGCCAGCAGCTATACAGGGGCTAACTATGGCTACACCTTC.

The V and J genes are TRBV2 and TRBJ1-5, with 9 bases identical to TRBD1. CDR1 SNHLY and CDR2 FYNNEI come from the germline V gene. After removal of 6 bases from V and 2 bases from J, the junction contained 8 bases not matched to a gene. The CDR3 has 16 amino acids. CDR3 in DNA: TGTGCCAGCAGGGGGACAGGGTGGCGGGGCAATCAGCCCCAGCATTTT. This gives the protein CASRGTGWRGNQPQHF.

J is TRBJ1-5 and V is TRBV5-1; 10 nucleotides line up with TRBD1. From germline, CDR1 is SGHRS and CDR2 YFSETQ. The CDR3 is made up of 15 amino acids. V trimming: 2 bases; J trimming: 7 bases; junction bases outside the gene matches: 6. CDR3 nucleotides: TGCGCCAGCAGCTTCGGGACAGGGGTGGGACAGCCCCAGCATTTT. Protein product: CASSFGTGVGQPQHF.

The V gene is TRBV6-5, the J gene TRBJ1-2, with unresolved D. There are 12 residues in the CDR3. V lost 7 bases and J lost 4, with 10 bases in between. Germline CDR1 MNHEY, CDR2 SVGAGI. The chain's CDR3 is CASNRGSYGYTF. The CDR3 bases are TGTGCCAGCAACCGAGGGTCCTATGGCTACACCTTC.

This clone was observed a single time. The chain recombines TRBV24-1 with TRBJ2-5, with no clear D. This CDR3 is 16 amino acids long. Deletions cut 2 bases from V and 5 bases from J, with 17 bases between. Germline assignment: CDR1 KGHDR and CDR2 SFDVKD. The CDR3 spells CATSDSRWGPRETQYF. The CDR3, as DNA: TGTGCCACCAGTGATTCCCGGTGGGGTCCTAGGGAGACCCAGTACTTC.

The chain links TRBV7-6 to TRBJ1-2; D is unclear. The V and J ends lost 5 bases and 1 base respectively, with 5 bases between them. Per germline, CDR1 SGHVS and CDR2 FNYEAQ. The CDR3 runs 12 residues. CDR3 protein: CASSRVNYGYTF. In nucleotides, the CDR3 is TGTGCCAGCAGCAGAGTTAACTATGGCTACACCTTC. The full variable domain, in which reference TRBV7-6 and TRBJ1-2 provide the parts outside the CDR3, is GAGVSQSPRYKVTKRGQDVALRCDPISGHVSLYWYRQALGQGPEFLTYFNYEAQQDKSGLPNDRFSAERPEGSISTLTIQRTEQRDSAMYRCASSRVNYGYTFGSGTRLTVV.

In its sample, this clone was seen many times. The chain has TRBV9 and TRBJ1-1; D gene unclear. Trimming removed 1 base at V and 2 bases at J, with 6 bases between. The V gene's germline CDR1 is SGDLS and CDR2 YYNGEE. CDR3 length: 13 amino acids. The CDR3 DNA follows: TGTGCCAGCAGCGTATCCAAAAACACTGAAGCTTTCTTT. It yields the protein CASSVSKNTEAFF.

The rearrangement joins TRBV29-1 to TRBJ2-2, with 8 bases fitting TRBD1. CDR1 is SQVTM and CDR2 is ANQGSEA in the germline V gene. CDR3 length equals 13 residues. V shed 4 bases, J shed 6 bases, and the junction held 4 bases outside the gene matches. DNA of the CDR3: TGCAGCGTTGGGACAGGGATAGCCGGGGAGCTGTTTTTT. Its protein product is CSVGTGIAGELFF.

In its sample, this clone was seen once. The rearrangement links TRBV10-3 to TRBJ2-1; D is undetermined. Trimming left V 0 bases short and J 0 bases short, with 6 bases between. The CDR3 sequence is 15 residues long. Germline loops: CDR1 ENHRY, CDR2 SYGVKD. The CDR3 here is CAISESRASYNEQFF. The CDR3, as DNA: TGTGCCATCAGTGAGTCCCGTGCCTCCTACAATGAGCAGTTCTTC.

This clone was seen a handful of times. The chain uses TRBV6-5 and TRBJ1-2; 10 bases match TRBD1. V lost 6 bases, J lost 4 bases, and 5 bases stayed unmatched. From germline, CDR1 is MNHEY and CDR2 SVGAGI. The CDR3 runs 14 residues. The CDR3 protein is CASSWGQGTYGYTF. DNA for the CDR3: TGTGCCAGCAGCTGGGGACAGGGGACCTATGGCTACACCTTC.